These 29 T cell receptor beta chains share one sample of origin, sequenced in a study of cytomegalovirus exposure and HLA in healthy donors. PCR used 60 Vbeta primers and 13 Jbeta primers. Profiled with immunoSEQ multiplex PCR; TCRdb holds only in-frame clones, not every one. Of over 95,000 clones listed, roughly 76% are singletons. The sample consisted of PBMCs. Receptor source: a man aged 35 to 55 in good health and CMV-seronegative.

The chain employs TRBV28 and TRBJ1-1; D is possibly TRBD1 (5 bases). The CDR3 length is 12 residues. The germline V gene encodes CDR1 MDHEN and CDR2 SYDVKM. V lost 3 bases and J lost 10, with 12 bases in between. In nucleotides, the CDR3 is TGTGCCAGCAGTTTGGGGCGGCCGGGAGCTTTCTTT. Its translation is CASSLGRPGAFF.

The genes are TRBV27 and TRBJ2-3; D is unresolved. The V gene lost 3 bases and the J gene lost 3 bases, with 10 bases spanning the gap. Germline lookup yields CDR1 MNHEY and CDR2 SMNVEV (reference sequence). CDR3 length: 14 residues. The CDR3 here is CASSFEEATDTQYF. As DNA, the CDR3 is TGTGCCAGCAGTTTCGAGGAAGCGACAGATACGCAGTATTTT.

Comment on this clone: The junction differs from germline at one of its ends, possibly a read error. The chain uses TRBV7-9 and TRBJ1-5; a weak D match, TRBD1 (5 bases). The CDR3 sequence is 17 residues long. Per the germline V gene, CDR1 is SEHNR and CDR2 is FQNEAQ (reference sequence). CDR3 sequence: CSSSLDPLQAGNQPQHF. CDR3 in DNA: TGTTCCAGCAGCTTAGACCCCCTACAGGCAGGCAATCAGCCCCAGCATTTT.

The chain is built from TRBV2 and TRBJ2-1; a possible D gene is TRBD2 (5 bases). Per the germline V gene, CDR1 is SNHLY and CDR2 is FYNNEI. V lost 3 bases, J lost 1 base, and 10 bases lay in between. The CDR3 totals 15 residues. CDR3 region: CASSEEAASYNEQFF. CDR3 DNA sequence: TGTGCCAGCAGTGAGGAAGCGGCATCCTACAATGAGCAGTTCTTC.

The chain combines TRBV7-9 with TRBJ2-7; 7 bases map to TRBD1. The CDR3 loop spans 13 amino acids. Germline trimming cut 4 bases from V and 4 bases from J; bases unmatched to any gene: 4. Germline V lookup: CDR1 SEHNR, CDR2 FQNEAQ (reference sequence). The CDR3 protein is CASSYGTVYEQYF. CDR3 nucleotide sequence: TGTGCCAGCAGCTACGGGACAGTGTACGAGCAGTACTTC. Using reference TRBV7-9 and TRBJ2-7 for the parts outside the CDR3, the full variable domain is DTGVSQNPRHKITKRGQNVTFRCDPISEHNRLYWYRQTLGQGPEFLTYFQNEAQLEKSRLLSDRFSAERPKGSFSTLEIQRTEQGDSAMYLCASSYGTVYEQYFGPGTRLTVT.

The rearrangement joins TRBV7-8 to TRBJ2-1; D is unclear. Germline lookup yields CDR1 SGHVS and CDR2 FQNEAQ. This CDR3 is 16 amino acids long. V lost 2 bases to trimming and J lost 4 bases, with 15 bases between them. CDR3: CASSLIETRWYNEQFF. The CDR3 bases are TGTGCCAGCAGCTTAATTGAGACACGATGGTACAATGAGCAGTTCTTC.

The CDR3 coding sequence is TGTGCCAGCAGCCCGCCCGGGACAGGGATGAACACTGAAGCTTTCTTT. It encodes CASSPPGTGMNTEAFF. This chain joins TRBV5-6 and TRBJ1-1, with 9 nucleotides matching TRBD1. V trimming: 4 bases; J trimming: 0 bases; junction bases outside the gene matches: 7. CDR3 length equals 16 residues. CDR1 is SGHDT, CDR2 YYEEEE, per germline.

This sequence joins TRBV27 and TRBJ2-1; 8 positions agree with TRBD2. The trim removed 0 bases at V and 6 bases at J, leaving 7 bases unmatched. Germline V gene sequence: CDR1 MNHEY, CDR2 SMNVEV (reference sequence). The CDR3 covers 16 residues. The CDR3 bases are TGTGCCAGCAGTTTATCGAGGGGACTAGGTTTCAATGAGCAGTTCTTC. It is translated as CASSLSRGLGFNEQFF.

The rearrangement uses TRBV7-6 and TRBJ2-7; 9 bases line up with TRBD1. The CDR3 is made up of 14 amino acids. The germline CDR1 and CDR2 sequences are SGHVS and FNYEAQ. Losses at the gene ends were 4 bases for V and 3 bases for J; bases not matched to a gene: 4. The CDR3 here is CASSWPGQGYEQYF. The CDR3 bases are TGTGCCAGCAGCTGGCCGGGACAGGGCTACGAGCAGTACTTC.

In this sample, this clone turned up once. V usage is TRBV13 and J usage is TRBJ2-5; D is ambiguous. Germline V gene lookup returns CDR1 PRHDT and CDR2 FYEKMQ (reference sequence). The length of the CDR3 is 16 residues. Trimming took 0 bases from V and 2 from J, leaving 13 bases between them. CDR3 amino acids: CASSLGYTSEQETQYF. The CDR3 DNA is TGTGCCAGCAGCTTAGGGTACACCAGCGAACAAGAGACCCAGTACTTC.

This clone was detected only a few times. The CDR3 region is CASSLGNRARRSYNEQFF. CDR3 sequence (DNA): TGCGCCAGCAGCTTGGGCAACAGGGCCAGGAGATCCTACAATGAGCAGTTCTTC. The gene calls are TRBV5-1 and TRBJ2-1; maybe TRBD1 (6 bases). The CDR3 covers 18 residues. V was pared by 0 bases and J by 1 base, with 17 bases between. Germline V gene lookup returns CDR1 SGHRS and CDR2 YFSETQ.

CDR3 loop: CASSVHFGTSGAGTGELFF. CDR3 coding DNA: TGTGCCAGCAGTGTCCACTTCGGGACTAGCGGGGCGGGCACCGGGGAGCTGTTTTTT. This chain joins TRBV27 and TRBJ2-2; TRBD2 matches at 13 bases. With V trimmed by 5 bases and J by 4 bases, 13 bases remained unmatched. There are 19 residues in the CDR3. Germline V gene sequence: CDR1 MNHEY, CDR2 SMNVEV (reference sequence).

CDR3 amino acids: CASSPSGGLNTGELFF. CDR3 bases: TGTGCCAGCTCACCTTCGGGGGGGCTCAACACCGGGGAGCTGTTTTTT. The chain joins TRBV18 to TRBJ2-2, with TRBD2 matching 8 bases. V dropped 3 bases and J dropped 2; count of bases not matched to a gene: 5. CDR1 is KGHSH, CDR2 LQKENI, per germline. This CDR3 has 16 amino acids.

The chain combines TRBV7-9 with TRBJ2-7; D gene unclear. Trimming pared 5 bases from V and 6 bases from J, leaving 11 bases between. This CDR3 has 12 residues. Germline CDR1 and CDR2: SEHNR and FQNEAQ (reference sequence). The CDR3 DNA is TGTGCCAGCAGCCTACTCCTTGGCGAGCAGTACTTC. It is translated as CASSLLLGEQYF.

The V and J genes are TRBV6-5 and TRBJ2-1; D might be TRBD2 (6 bases). This CDR3 has 15 residues. V was shortened by 4 bases and J by 0 bases, with 10 bases between the two germline ends. The germline V gene encodes CDR1 MNHEY and CDR2 SVGAGI. CDR3 in DNA: TGTGCCAGCAGTTCCGTGACTAGCTCCTACAATGAGCAGTTCTTC. Encoded protein: CASSSVTSSYNEQFF.

The V call is TRBV7-2, the J call TRBJ2-5; tentative D call: TRBD1 (7 bases). Near its end, the DNA agrees better with TRBJ2-7, so the J call may be wrong. Germline loops: CDR1 SGHTA, CDR2 FQGNSA. The CDR3 contains 16 residues. The CDR3, as DNA: TGTGCCAGCATCGCCTTACGGGAGACAGGGTCCTACGAGCAGTACTTC. Translated: CASIALRETGSYEQYF.

The V and J genes are TRBV11-2 and TRBJ2-5, with D tentatively TRBD1 (6 bases). V was trimmed by 5 bases and J by 4 bases, leaving 23 bases between them. Per germline, CDR1 SGHAT and CDR2 FQNNGV. This CDR3 has 17 amino acids. The CDR3 nucleotides are TGTGCCAGCAGCCGACAGGTTAATCCCGCCTCGGGAGAGACCCAGTACTTC. It is translated as CASSRQVNPASGETQYF.

The chain combines TRBV5-4 with TRBJ2-3, with 8 bases identical to TRBD2. The V gene's germline CDR1 is SGHNT and CDR2 YYREEE (reference sequence). This CDR3 is 19 amino acids long. After removal of 0 bases from V and 2 bases from J, the junction contained 14 bases not matched to a gene. CDR3 sequence reads: CASSLELFRGGSYTDTQYF. CDR3 bases: TGTGCCAGCAGCTTGGAGCTCTTCCGGGGGGGGTCATACACAGATACGCAGTATTTT.

The count of this clone is one. The V gene is TRBV6-6, the J gene TRBJ2-1; 10 bases are shared with TRBD2. With V trimmed by 5 bases and J by 8 bases, 12 bases remained unmatched. The V gene's germline CDR1 is MNHNY and CDR2 SVGAGI (reference sequence). This CDR3 has 16 residues. CDR3: CASSKQGLAGADEQFF. CDR3 sequence (DNA): TGTGCCAGCAGTAAACAGGGGCTAGCGGGAGCCGATGAGCAGTTCTTC.

The gene calls are TRBV6-5 and TRBJ1-1, with TRBD1 identical over 10 bases. CDR3 length: 15 residues. V was clipped by 7 bases and J by 0 bases; unmatched bases: 5. Per germline, CDR1 MNHEY and CDR2 SVGAGI. The CDR3 DNA is TGTGCCAGCAAACGGGACAGGGGCATGAACACTGAAGCTTTCTTT. It specifies CASKRDRGMNTEAFF.

The V gene is TRBV6-5, the J gene TRBJ1-2; 7 bases are a match to TRBD1. CDR1 and CDR2 from the germline V gene are MNHEY and SVGAGI. After removal of 5 bases from V and 2 bases from J, the junction contained 8 bases not matched to a gene. The CDR3 consists of 15 residues. The DNA of the CDR3 is TGTGCCAGCAGTACTTCCTCCAGGGGGAACTATGGCTACACCTTC. This codes for CASSTSSRGNYGYTF.

This chain joins TRBV6-6 and TRBJ2-3, with 7 bases identical to TRBD1. CDR1 MNHNY and CDR2 SVGAGI come from the germline V gene (reference sequence). The CDR3 is 13 residues long. The J segment lost 8 bases and the V segment lost 5 bases, leaving 7 bases of the junction unmatched. The CDR3 loop reads CASSDRAQVTQYF. As DNA, the CDR3 is TGTGCCAGCAGTGACAGGGCTCAAGTTACGCAGTATTTT.

This rearrangement joins TRBV7-9 to TRBJ2-7, with unresolved D. Deletions cut 5 bases from V and 6 bases from J, with 11 bases between. CDR3 length: 12 residues. Germline V gene data show CDR1 as SEHNR and CDR2 as FQNEAQ (reference sequence). The CDR3 region is CASSPARSEQYF. CDR3 bases: TGTGCCAGCAGCCCTGCTCGGTCCGAGCAGTACTTC.

This chain uses TRBV7-2 with TRBJ2-7; the match to TRBD2 covers 7 bases. CDR1 is SGHTA and CDR2 is FQGNSA in the germline V gene. The V gene end was trimmed by 3 bases and the J gene end by 0 bases; junction bases not matched to a gene: 2. The CDR3 totals 14 residues. The CDR3 DNA is TGTGCCAGCAGCTTGACTAGCTTCTCCTACGAGCAGTACTTC. Protein sequence: CASSLTSFSYEQYF.

The V call is TRBV7-8, the J call TRBJ2-3; D not certain. Germline lookup yields CDR1 SGHVS and CDR2 FQNEAQ. The CDR3 extends over 14 amino acids. Trimming stripped 3 bases from V and 5 bases from J, with 12 bases between. The CDR3 nucleotides are TGTGCCAGCAGCTTCCTAAACTTTGGAGATACGCAGTATTTT. It encodes CASSFLNFGDTQYF. The full variable domain, rest sourced from reference TRBV7-8 and TRBJ2-3, is GAGVSQSPRYKVAKRGQDVALRCDPISGHVSLFWYQQALGQGPEFLTYFQNEAQLDKSGLPSDRFFAERPEGSVSTLKIQRTQQEDSAVYLCASSFLNFGDTQYFGPGTRLTVL.

The J gene is TRBJ1-6, the V gene TRBV5-4; 7 bases are shared with TRBD1. Trimming removed 2 bases from V and 9 bases from J; junction bases left unmatched: 8. This CDR3 has 15 residues. Germline CDR1 is SGHNT and CDR2 is YYREEE (reference sequence). CDR3 residues: CASSFGMTGPSPLHF. In DNA, the CDR3 is TGTGCCAGCAGCTTTGGGATGACAGGGCCTTCACCCCTCCACTTT.

The chain couples TRBV4-2 to TRBJ2-1; 8 positions match TRBD2. CDR1 and CDR2 (germline): LGHNA, YNFKEQ. Trimming removed 1 base from V and 4 bases from J; junction bases left unmatched: 0. This CDR3 is built from 14 residues. The CDR3 sequence: CASSQGGGYNEQFF. The CDR3 region has the DNA TGTGCCAGCAGCCAAGGCGGGGGGTACAATGAGCAGTTCTTC.

This sequence joins TRBV6-6 and TRBJ2-1, with D uncertain. CDR3 size: 15 residues. The V end was cut by 2 bases, the J end by 2 bases, with 10 bases between. Germline V gene data show CDR1 as MNHNY and CDR2 as SVGAGI (reference sequence). CDR3: CASSYEVRAYNEQFF. The DNA for the CDR3 is TGTGCCAGCAGTTACGAGGTCAGAGCCTACAATGAGCAGTTCTTC.

This chain connects TRBV5-5 to TRBJ1-1; D is ambiguous. The CDR3 extends over 15 amino acids. Germline values: CDR1 SGHKS, CDR2 YYEKEE (reference sequence). Trimming took off 2 bases at V and 1 base at J, with 12 bases between the two ends. The CDR3 DNA follows: TGTGCCAGCAGCTTTTCCGCGAATACGAACACTGAAGCTTTCTTT. It specifies CASSFSANTNTEAFF.